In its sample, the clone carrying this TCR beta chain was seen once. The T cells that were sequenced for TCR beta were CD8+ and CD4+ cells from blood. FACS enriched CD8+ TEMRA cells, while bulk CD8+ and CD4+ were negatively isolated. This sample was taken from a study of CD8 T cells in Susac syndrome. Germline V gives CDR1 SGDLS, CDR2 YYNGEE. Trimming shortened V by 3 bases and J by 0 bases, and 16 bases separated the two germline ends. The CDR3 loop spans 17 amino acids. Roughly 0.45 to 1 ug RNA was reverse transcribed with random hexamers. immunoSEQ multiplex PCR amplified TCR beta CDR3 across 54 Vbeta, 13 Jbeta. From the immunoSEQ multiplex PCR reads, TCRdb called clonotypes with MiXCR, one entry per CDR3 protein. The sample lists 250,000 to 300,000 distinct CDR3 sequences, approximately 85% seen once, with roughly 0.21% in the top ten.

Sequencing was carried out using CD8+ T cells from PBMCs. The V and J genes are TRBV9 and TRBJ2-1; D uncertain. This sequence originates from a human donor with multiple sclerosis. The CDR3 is CASSATPHLCSYNEQFF. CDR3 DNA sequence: TGTGCCAGCAGCGCCACTCCACATCTATGCTCCTACAATGAGCAGTTCTTC.